The rows below give T cell receptor beta chains drawn from one sample of a study of OX40 agonist ivuxolimab in advanced cancers. Profiling relied on immunoSEQ multiplex PCR, and the TCRdb table lists in-frame clones only, not all of them. The sample shows some 45,000 clones, approximately 83% of them seen only once. This material consisted of CD4+ or CD8+ T cells sorted from blood, taken in a trial of the OX40 agonist ivuxolimab. The receptor set was obtained from an adult with an advanced solid tumor such as melanoma, head and neck, liver or kidney cancer. Each CDR3 is given with its conserved first and last residue. The D gene is left open where the match is weak. Part of the rows lack a size; the others show once, few, many or a class for expanded clones.

TRBJ1-2,-,-,TRBV28,TGTGCCAGCACTTCCGGGACGGATTATGGCTACACCTTC,CASTSGTDYGYTF
TRBJ1-2,-,-,TRBV19,TGTGCCAGTAGTATAGCCGGTGGGACATCCAGCTACACCTTC,CASSIAGGTSSYTF
TRBJ1-6,-,-,TRBV19,TGTGCCAGTAGTCCGAGGACAAGCGACTATAATTCACCCCTCCACTTT,CASSPRTSDYNSPLHF
TRBJ2-5,-,TRBD2,TRBV5-1,TGCGCCAGCAGCTTGGGACTAGCGGGAGGTGAGACCCAGTACTTC,CASSLGLAGGETQYF
TRBJ2-3,-,TRBD1,TRBV7-2,TGTGCCAGCAGCCTACAGGGGGGAGGAGATACGCAGTATTTT,CASSLQGGGDTQYF
TRBJ1-4,-,TRBD1,TRBV13,TGTGCCAGCAGCTCCCGACAGGGTTGGAGGATTAATGAAAAACTGTTTTTT,CASSSRQGWRINEKLFF
TRBJ1-5,-,-,TRBV6-5,TGTGCCAGCAGTACCGCGGGCGGTAATCAGCCCCAGCATTTT,CASSTAGGNQPQHF
TRBJ2-5,once,-,TRBV7-7,TGTGCTAGCAGCGTGATGACTGGCCAAGAGACCCAGTACTTC,CASSVMTGQETQYF
TRBJ2-3,-,-,TRBV4-2,TGTGCCAGCAGCCGGGGGGGGGCCGATACGCAGTATTTT,CASSRGGADTQYF
TRBJ2-1,-,TRBD1,TRBV7-9,TGTGCCAGCACCCCGGGACAGGGGAACAATGAGCAGTTCTTC,CASTPGQGNNEQFF
TRBJ2-7,-,TRBD2,TRBV6-5,TGTGCCAGCAGTTACTCCAGGGAGGGCGGCTACGAGCAGTACTTC,CASSYSREGGYEQYF
TRBJ2-2,once,-,TRBV5-1,TGCGCCAGCCGCCTGGGGGAGGCCGGCACCGGGGAGCTGTTTTTT,CASRLGEAGTGELFF
TRBJ1-1,-,-,TRBV7-8,TGTGCCAGCAGCACTACAGATGAAGCTTTCTTT,CASSTTDEAFF
TRBJ1-4,-,TRBD1,TRBV28,TGTGCCAGCAGTTCCGGGGGGACAGGGCGGGAAAAACTGTTTTTT,CASSSGGTGREKLFF